Detailed here is one T cell receptor beta chain. The sample contains more than one DNA sequence encoding this CDR3. This specimen belongs to a study of blood T cell repertoires in COVID-19. Clones were read by immunoSEQ multiplex PCR, and TCRdb kept only the in-frame ones, dropping some. The sample has about 120,000 clones, around 81% seen once. The receptor was derived from a man aged 55 to 70 with acute or convalescent COVID-19. Sequencing was done on a sample of peripheral blood.

The CDR3 is CATSDPGQGNEKLFF. The CDR3 region has the DNA TGTGCCACCAGTGACCCCGGACAGGGGAATGAAAAACTGTTTTTT. This chain links TRBV24-1 with TRBJ1-4, with 9 bases lining up with TRBD1. V lost 4 bases to trimming and J lost 5 bases; unmatched junction nucleotides: 4. Germline CDR1 is KGHDR and CDR2 is SFDVKD. This CDR3 has 15 residues.